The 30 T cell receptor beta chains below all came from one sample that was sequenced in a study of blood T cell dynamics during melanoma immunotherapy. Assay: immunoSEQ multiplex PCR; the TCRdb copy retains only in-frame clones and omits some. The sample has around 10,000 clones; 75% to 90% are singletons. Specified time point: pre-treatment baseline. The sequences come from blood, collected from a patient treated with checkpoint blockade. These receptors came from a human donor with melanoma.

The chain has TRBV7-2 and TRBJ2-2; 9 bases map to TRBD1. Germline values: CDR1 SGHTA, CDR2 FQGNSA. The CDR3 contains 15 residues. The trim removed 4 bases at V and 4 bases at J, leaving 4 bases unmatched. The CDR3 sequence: CASSSRDRATGELFF. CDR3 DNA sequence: TGTGCCAGCAGCTCAAGGGACAGGGCCACCGGGGAGCTGTTTTTT.

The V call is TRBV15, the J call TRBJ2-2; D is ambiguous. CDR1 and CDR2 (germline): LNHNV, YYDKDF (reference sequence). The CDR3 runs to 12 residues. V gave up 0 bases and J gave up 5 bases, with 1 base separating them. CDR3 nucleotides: TGTGCCACCAGCAGAGATACCGGGGAGCTGTTTTTT. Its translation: CATSRDTGELFF.

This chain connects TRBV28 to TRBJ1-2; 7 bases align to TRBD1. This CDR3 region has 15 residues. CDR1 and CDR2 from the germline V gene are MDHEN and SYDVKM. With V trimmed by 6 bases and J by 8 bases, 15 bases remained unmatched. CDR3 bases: TGTGCCAGCAGCTTCCCTGCCATGACAGGGCGAGGCTACACCTTC. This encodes CASSFPAMTGRGYTF.

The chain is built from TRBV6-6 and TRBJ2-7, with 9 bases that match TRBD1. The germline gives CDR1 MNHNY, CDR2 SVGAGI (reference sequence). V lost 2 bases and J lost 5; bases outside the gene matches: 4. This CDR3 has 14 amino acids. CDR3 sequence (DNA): TGTGCCAGCAGTTACGGGGGGACAGGGCACGAGCAGTACGTC. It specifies CASSYGGTGHEQYV.

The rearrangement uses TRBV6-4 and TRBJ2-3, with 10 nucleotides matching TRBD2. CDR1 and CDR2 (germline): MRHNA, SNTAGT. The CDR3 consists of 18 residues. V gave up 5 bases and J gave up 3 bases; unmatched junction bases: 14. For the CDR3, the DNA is TGTGCCAGCAGTACCCGGGGCAGCGGGGGGGACCAAACAGATACGCAGTATTTT. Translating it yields CASSTRGSGGDQTDTQYF.

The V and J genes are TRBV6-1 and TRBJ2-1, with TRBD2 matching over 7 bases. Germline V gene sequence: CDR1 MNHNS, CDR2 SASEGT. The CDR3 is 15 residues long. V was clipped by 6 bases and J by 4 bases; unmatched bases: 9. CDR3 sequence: CASRVRGTLYNEQFF. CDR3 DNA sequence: TGTGCCAGCAGGGTGCGGGGGACCCTGTACAATGAGCAGTTCTTC.

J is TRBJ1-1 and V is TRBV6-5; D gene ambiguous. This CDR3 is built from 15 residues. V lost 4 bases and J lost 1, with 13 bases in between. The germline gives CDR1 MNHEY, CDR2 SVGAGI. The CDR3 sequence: CASSSYGRKNTEAFF. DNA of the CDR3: TGTGCCAGCAGTTCCTACGGACGGAAGAACACTGAAGCTTTCTTT.

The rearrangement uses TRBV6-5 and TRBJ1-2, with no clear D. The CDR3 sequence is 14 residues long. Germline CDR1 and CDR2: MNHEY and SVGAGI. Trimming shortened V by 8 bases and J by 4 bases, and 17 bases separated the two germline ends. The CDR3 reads CASLKGSWSYGYTF. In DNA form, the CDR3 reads TGTGCCAGCCTCAAAGGGAGTTGGAGCTATGGCTACACCTTC.

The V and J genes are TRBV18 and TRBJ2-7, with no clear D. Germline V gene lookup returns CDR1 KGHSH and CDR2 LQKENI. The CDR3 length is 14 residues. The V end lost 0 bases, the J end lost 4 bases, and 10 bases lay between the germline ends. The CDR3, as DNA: TGTGCCAGCTCACCACCGGGCCTCGAATACGAGCAGTACTTC. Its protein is CASSPPGLEYEQYF.

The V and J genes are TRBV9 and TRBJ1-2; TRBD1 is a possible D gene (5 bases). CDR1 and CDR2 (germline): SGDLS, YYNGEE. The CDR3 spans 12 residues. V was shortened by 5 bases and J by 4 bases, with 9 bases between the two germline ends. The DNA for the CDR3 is TGTGCCAGCAGTGGGGCTTTCTATGGCTACACCTTC. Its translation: CASSGAFYGYTF. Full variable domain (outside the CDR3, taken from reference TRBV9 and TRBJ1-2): DSGVTQTPKHLITATGQRVTLRCSPRSGDLSVYWYQQSLDQGLQFLIQYYNGEERAKGNILERFSAQQFPDLHSELNLSSLELGDSALYFCASSGAFYGYTFGSGTRLTVV.

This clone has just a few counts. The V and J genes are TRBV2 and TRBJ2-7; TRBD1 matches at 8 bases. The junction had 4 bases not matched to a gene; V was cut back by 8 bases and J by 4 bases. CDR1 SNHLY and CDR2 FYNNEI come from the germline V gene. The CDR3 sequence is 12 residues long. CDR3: CASGRGPYEQYV. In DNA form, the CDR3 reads TGTGCCAGCGGCAGGGGGCCTTACGAGCAGTACGTC.

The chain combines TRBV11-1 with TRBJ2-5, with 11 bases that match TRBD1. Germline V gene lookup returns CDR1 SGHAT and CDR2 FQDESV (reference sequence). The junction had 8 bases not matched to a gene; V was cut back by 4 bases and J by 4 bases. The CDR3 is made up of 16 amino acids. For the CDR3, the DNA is TGTGCCAGCAGCTCGCCCTGGACAGGGGGCGGAGAGACCCAGTACTTC. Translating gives CASSSPWTGGGETQYF.

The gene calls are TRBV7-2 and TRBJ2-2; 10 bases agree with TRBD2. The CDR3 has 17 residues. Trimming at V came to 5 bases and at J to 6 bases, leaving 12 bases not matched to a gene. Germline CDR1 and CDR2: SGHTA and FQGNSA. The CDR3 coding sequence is TGTGCCAGCAGCAAAAACTCAGGACTAGCGGATCCCGGGGAGCTGTTTTTT. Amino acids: CASSKNSGLADPGELFF.

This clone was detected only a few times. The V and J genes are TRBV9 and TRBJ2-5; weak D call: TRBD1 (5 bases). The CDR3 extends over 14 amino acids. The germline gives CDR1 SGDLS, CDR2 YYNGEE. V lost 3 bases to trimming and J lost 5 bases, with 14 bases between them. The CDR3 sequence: CASSASWTSETQYF. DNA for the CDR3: TGTGCCAGCAGCGCCTCGTGGACAAGTGAGACCCAGTACTTC.

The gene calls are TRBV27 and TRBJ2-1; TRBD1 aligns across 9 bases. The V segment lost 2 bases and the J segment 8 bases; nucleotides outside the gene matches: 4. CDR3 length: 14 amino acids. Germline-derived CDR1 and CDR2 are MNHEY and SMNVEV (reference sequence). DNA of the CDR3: TGTGCCAGCAGTTTAACGGGACAGGGCTATGAGCAGTTCTTC. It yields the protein CASSLTGQGYEQFF.

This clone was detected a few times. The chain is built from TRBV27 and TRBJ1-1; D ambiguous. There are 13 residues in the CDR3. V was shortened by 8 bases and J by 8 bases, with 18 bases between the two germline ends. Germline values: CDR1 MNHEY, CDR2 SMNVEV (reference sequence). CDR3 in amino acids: CASAISRDLEAFF. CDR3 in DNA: TGTGCCAGCGCCATTTCCCGGGATCTCGAAGCTTTCTTT.

The CDR3 DNA reads TGTGCCAGCAGTTACTCTCAACACAGGGGCACAGATACGCAGTATTTT. This gives the protein CASSYSQHRGTDTQYF. The chain has TRBV6-6 and TRBJ2-3, with a possible D match to TRBD1 (6 bases). Germline V gene lookup returns CDR1 MNHNY and CDR2 SVGAGI (reference sequence). V shed 0 bases and J shed 1 base, with 11 bases lying between them. The CDR3 sequence is 16 residues long.

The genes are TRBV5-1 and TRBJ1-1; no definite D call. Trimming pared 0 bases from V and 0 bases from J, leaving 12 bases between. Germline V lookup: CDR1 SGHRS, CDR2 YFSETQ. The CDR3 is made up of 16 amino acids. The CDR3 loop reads CASSLEAGRVNTEAFF. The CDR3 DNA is TGCGCCAGCAGCTTGGAAGCGGGTCGGGTGAACACTGAAGCTTTCTTT. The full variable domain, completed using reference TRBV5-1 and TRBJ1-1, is KAGVTQTPRYLIKTRGQQVTLSCSPISGHRSVSWYQQTPGQGLQFLFEYFSETQRNKGNFPGRFSGRQFSNSRSEMNVSTLELGDSALYLCASSLEAGRVNTEAFFGQGTRLTVV.

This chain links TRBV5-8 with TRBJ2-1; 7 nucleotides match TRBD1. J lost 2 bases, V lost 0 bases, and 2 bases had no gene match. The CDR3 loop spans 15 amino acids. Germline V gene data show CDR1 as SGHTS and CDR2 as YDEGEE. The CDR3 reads CASSLDRGTYNEQFF. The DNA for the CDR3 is TGTGCCAGCAGCTTGGACAGGGGCACCTACAATGAGCAGTTCTTC.

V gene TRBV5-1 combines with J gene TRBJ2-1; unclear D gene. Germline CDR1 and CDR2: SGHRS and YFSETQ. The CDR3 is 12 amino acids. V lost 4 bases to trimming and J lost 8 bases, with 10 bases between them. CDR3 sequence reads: CASSLGRDEQFF. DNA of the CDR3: TGCGCCAGCAGCCTTGGCCGGGATGAGCAGTTCTTC.

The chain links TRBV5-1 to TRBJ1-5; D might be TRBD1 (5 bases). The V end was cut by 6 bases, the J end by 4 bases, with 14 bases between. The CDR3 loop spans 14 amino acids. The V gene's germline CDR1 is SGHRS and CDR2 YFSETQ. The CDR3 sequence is CASTEPGVNQPQHF. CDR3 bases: TGCGCCAGCACCGAGCCGGGGGTGAATCAGCCCCAGCATTTT.

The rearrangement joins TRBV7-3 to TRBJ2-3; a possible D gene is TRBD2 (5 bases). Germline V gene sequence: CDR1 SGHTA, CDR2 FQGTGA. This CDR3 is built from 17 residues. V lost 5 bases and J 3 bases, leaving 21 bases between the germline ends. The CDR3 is CASSPLAERSRTDTQYF. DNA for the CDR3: TGTGCCAGCAGCCCCCTTGCGGAGCGGTCCAGGACAGATACGCAGTATTTT.

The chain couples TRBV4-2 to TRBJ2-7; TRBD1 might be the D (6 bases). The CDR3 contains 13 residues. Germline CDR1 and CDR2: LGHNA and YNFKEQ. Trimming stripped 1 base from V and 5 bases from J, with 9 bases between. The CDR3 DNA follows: TGTGCCAGCAGCCAAGCTACAGGGAACGAGCAGTACTTC. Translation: CASSQATGNEQYF.

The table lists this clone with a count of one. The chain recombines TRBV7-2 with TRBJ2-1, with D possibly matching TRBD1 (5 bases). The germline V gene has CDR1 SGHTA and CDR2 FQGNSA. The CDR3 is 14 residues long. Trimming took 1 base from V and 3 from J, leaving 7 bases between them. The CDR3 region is CASSLVDSYNEQFF. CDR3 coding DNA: TGTGCCAGCAGCTTAGTTGACAGCTACAATGAGCAGTTCTTC.

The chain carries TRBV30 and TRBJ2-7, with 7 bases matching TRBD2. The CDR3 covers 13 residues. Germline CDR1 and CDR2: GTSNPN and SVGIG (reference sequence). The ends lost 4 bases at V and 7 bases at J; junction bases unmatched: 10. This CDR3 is CAWNPRTSREQYF. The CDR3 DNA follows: TGTGCCTGGAACCCCAGGACTAGTAGAGAGCAGTACTTC.

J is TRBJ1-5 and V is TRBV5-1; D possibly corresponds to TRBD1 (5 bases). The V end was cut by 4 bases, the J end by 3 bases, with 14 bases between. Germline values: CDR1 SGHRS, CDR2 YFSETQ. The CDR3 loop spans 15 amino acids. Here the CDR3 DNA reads TGCGCCAGCAGCAGTGACGGGGGGTTCAATCAGCCCCAGCATTTT. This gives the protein CASSSDGGFNQPQHF. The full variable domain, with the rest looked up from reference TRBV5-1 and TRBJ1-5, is KAGVTQTPRYLIKTRGQQVTLSCSPISGHRSVSWYQQTPGQGLQFLFEYFSETQRNKGNFPGRFSGRQFSNSRSEMNVSTLELGDSALYLCASSSDGGFNQPQHFGDGTRLSIL.

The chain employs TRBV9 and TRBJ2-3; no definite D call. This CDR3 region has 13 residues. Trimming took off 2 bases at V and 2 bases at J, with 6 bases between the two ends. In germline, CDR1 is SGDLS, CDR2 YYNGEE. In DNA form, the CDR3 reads TGTGCCAGCAGCGTCACCCCCACAGATACGCAGTATTTT. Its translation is CASSVTPTDTQYF. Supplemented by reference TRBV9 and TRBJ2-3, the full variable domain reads DSGVTQTPKHLITATGQRVTLRCSPRSGDLSVYWYQQSLDQGLQFLIQYYNGEERAKGNILERFSAQQFPDLHSELNLSSLELGDSALYFCASSVTPTDTQYFGPGTRLTVL.

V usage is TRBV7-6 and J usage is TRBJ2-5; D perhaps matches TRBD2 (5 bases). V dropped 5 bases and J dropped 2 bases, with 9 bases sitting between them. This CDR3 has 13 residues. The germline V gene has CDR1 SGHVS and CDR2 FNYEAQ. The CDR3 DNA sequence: TGTGCCAGCAGCGGGAGCAGACAAGAGACCCAGTACTTC. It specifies CASSGSRQETQYF. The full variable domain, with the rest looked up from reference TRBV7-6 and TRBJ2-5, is GAGVSQSPRYKVTKRGQDVALRCDPISGHVSLYWYRQALGQGPEFLTYFNYEAQQDKSGLPNDRFSAERPEGSISTLTIQRTEQRDSAMYRCASSGSRQETQYFGPGTRLLVL.

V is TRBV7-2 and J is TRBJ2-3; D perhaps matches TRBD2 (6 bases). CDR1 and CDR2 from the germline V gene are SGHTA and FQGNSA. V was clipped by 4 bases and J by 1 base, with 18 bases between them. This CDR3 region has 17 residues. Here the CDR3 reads CASSSPGRLLRTDTQYF. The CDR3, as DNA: TGTGCCAGCAGCTCCCCTGGGAGGCTGCTCCGCACAGATACGCAGTATTTT. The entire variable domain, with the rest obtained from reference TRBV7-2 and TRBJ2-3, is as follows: GAGVSQSPSNKVTEKGKDVELRCDPISGHTALYWYRQSLGQGLEFLIYFQGNSAPDKSGLPSDRFSAERTGGSVSTLTIQRTQQEDSAVYLCASSSPGRLLRTDTQYFGPGTRLTVL.

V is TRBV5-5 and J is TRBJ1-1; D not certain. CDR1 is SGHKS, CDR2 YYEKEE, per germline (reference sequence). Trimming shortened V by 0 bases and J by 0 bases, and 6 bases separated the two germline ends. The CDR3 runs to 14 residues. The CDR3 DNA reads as TGTGCCAGCAGCTTGGTTAGGATGAACACTGAAGCTTTCTTT. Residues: CASSLVRMNTEAFF.